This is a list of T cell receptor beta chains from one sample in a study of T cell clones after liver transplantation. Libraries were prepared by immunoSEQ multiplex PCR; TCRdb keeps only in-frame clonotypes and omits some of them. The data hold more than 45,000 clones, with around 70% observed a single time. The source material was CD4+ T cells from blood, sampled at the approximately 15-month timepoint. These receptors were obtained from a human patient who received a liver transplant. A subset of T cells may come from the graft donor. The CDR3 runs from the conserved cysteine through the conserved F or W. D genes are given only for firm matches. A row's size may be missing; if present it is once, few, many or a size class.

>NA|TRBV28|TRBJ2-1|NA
TGTGCCAGCAGTTCCCGTTCGGGGCCAAAGCAATACAATGAGCAGTTCTTC
CASSSRSGPKQYNEQFF
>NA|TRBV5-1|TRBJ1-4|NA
TGCGCCAGCAGCTTGATGACATCCGATGAAAAACTGTTTTTT
CASSLMTSDEKLFF
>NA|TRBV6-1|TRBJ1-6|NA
TGTGCCAGCAGTGGAAGGGCAGCCAATTCACCCCTCCACTTT
CASSGRAANSPLHF
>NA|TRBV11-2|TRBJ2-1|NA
TGTGCCAGCAGCTTCCATGACTCCGACAATGAGCAGTTCTTC
CASSFHDSDNEQFF
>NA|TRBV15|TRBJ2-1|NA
TGTGCCACCAGCAGAGATGCGCCAGGGGGGTCTGGGGCCTACAATGAGCAGTTCTTC
CATSRDAPGGSGAYNEQFF
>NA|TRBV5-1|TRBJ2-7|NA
TGCGCCAGCAGCTTGGTTGGCAAGGCGGATGTGAGCCAGTACTTC
CASSLVGKADVSQYF
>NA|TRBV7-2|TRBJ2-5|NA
TGTGCCAGCAGCTTAATGGCGCAATCAGAGACCCAGTACTTC
CASSLMAQSETQYF
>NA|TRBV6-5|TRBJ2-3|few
TGTGCCAGCAGTAGAAACGCAGATACGCAGTATTTT
CASSRNADTQYF
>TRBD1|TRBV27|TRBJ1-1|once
TGTGCCAGCAGTTTACGGGGACAGGAAGCTTTCTTT
CASSLRGQEAFF
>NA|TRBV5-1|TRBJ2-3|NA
TGCGCCAGCAGCTTGGCCGCGGACACAGATACGCAGTATTTT
CASSLAADTDTQYF
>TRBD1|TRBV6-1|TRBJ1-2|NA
TGTGCCAGCAGTGAATTCGGGACAGGGATATATGGCTACACCTTC
CASSEFGTGIYGYTF
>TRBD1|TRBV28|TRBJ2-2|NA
TGTGCCAGCAGTTCCCCCGGGACAGGGGGGACCGGGGAGCTGTTTTTT
CASSSPGTGGTGELFF
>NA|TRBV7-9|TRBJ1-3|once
TGTGCCAGCAGCTTCGGACTGAATTCTGGAAACACCATATATTTT
CASSFGLNSGNTIYF
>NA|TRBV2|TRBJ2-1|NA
TGTGCCAGCAGCTGGGGGGTAAATGAGCAGTTCTTC
CASSWGVNEQFF
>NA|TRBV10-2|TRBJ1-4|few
TGCGCCAGCAGTGGAACTAATGAAAAACTGTTTTTT
CASSGTNEKLFF